This T cell receptor (beta chain) was documented in a study of early T cells in non-severe SARS-CoV-2 infection. There are 15 residues in the CDR3. The J segment lost 0 bases and the V segment lost 4 bases, leaving 4 bases of the junction unmatched. Germline-derived CDR1 and CDR2 are SGHRS and YFSETQ. TCRdb reanalysed the 5' RACE reads using MiXCR and keeps one entry per CDR3 protein. This sample yields roughly 120,000 distinct CDR3 sequences, of which over 10% are seen a single time; around 3.7% belongs to the top ten. This clonotype has just a few counts. This material consisted of whole blood, taken at baseline. This clonotype was obtained from an adult who was a healthcare worker with PCR-confirmed SARS-CoV-2 infection or an uninfected control (not recorded which). The V and J genes are TRBV5-1 and TRBJ2-1, with 7 bases lining up with TRBD1. The CDR3 nucleotides read TGCGCCAGCAGCCAGGGACAGTACTCCTACAATGAGCAGTTCTTC. It codes for CASSQGQYSYNEQFF. Filled out from reference TRBV5-1 and TRBJ2-1, the complete variable domain reads KAGVTQTPRYLIKTRGQQVTLSCSPISGHRSVSWYQQTPGQGLQFLFEYFSETQRNKGNFPGRFSGRQFSNSRSEMNVSTLELGDSALYLCASSQGQYSYNEQFFGPGTRLTVL.